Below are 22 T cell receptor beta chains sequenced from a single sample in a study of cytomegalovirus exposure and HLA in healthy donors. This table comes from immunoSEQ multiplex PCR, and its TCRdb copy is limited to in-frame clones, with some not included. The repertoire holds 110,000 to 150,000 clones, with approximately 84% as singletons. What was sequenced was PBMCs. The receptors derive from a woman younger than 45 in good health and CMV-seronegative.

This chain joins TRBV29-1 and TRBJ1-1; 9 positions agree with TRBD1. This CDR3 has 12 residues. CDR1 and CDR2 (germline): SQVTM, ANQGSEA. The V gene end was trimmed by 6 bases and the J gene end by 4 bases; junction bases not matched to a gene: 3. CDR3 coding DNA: TGCAGCGTCGACAGGGGGGGCACTGAAGCTTTCTTT. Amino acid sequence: CSVDRGGTEAFF.

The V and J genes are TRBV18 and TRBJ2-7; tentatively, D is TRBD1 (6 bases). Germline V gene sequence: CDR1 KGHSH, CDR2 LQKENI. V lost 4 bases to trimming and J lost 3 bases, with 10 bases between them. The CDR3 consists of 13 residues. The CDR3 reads CASSLDRNYEQYF. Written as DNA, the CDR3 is TGTGCCAGCTCACTCGACAGGAACTACGAGCAGTACTTC.

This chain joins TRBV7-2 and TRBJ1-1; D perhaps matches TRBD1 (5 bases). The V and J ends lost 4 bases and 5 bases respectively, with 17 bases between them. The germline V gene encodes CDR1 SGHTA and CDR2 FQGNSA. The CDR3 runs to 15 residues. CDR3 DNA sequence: TGTGCCAGCAGCTCTCCACGGCGGGGCAGTACTGAAGCTTTCTTT. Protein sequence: CASSSPRRGSTEAFF.

CDR3 sequence (DNA): TGTGCCAGCAGTCCAGCCAGGGGGCTGTCCGAGCAGTACTTC. It yields the protein CASSPARGLSEQYF. The chain joins TRBV28 to TRBJ2-7; TRBD1 matches at 8 bases. Trimming removed 5 bases from V and 6 bases from J; junction bases left unmatched: 9. Germline V gene data show CDR1 as MDHEN and CDR2 as SYDVKM. The CDR3 sequence is 14 residues long.

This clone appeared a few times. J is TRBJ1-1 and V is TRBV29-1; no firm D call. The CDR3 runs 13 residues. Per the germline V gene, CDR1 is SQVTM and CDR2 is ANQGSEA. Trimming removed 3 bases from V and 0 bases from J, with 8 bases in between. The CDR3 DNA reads TGCAGCGTTGACAGGCACATGAACACTGAAGCTTTCTTT. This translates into CSVDRHMNTEAFF.

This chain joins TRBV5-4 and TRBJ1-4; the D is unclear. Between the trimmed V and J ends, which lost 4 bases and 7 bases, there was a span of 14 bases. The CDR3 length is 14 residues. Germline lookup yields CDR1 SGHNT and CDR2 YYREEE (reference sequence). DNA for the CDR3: TGTGCCAGCAGCGCCGGTTCTCTACCTGAAAAACTGTTTTTT. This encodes CASSAGSLPEKLFF.

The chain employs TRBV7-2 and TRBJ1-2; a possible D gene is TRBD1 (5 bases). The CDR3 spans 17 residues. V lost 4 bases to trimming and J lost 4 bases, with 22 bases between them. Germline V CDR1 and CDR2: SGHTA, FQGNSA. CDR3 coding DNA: TGTGCCAGCAGCTCCAGTGGATCACAGGTCACCATCTATGGCTACACCTTC. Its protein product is CASSSSGSQVTIYGYTF.

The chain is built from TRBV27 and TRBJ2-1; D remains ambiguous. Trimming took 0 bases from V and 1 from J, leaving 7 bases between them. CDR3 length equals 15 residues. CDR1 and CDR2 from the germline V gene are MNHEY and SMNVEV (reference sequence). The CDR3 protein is CASSLSALSYNEQFF. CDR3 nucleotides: TGTGCCAGCAGTTTATCGGCCCTTTCCTACAATGAGCAGTTCTTC.

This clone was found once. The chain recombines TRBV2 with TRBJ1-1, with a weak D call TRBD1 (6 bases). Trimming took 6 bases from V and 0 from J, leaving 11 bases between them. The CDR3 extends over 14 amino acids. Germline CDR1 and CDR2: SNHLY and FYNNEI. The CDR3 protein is CASRARGLNTEAFF. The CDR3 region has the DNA TGTGCCAGCAGGGCCAGGGGCTTGAACACTGAAGCTTTCTTT.

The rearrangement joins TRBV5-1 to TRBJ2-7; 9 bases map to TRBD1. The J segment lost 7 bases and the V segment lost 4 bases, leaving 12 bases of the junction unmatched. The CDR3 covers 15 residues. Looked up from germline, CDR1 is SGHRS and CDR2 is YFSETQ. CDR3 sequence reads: CASSVTPGQGEEQYF. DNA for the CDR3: TGCGCCAGCAGCGTGACCCCGGGACAGGGCGAGGAGCAGTACTTC. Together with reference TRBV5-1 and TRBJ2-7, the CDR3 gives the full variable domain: KAGVTQTPRYLIKTRGQQVTLSCSPISGHRSVSWYQQTPGQGLQFLFEYFSETQRNKGNFPGRFSGRQFSNSRSEMNVSTLELGDSALYLCASSVTPGQGEEQYFGPGTRLTVT.

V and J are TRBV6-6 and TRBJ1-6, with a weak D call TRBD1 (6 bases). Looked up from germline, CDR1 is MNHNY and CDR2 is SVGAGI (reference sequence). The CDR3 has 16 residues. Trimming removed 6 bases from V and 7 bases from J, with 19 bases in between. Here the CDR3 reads CASRTRQGSGNSPLHF. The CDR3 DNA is TGTGCCAGCAGAACTCGGCAGGGGTCTGGGAATTCACCCCTCCACTTT.

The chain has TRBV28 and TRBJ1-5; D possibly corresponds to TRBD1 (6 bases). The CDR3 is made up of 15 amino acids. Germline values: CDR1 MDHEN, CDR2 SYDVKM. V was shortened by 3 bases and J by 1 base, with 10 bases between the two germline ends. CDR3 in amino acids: CASSFLQGSNQPQHF. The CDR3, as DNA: TGTGCCAGCAGTTTCTTGCAGGGGAGCAATCAGCCCCAGCATTTT.

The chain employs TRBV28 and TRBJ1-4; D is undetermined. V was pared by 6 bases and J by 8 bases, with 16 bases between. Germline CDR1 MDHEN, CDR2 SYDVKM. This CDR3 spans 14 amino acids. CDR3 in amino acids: CASRTPRQSEKLFF. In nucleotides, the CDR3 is TGTGCCAGCAGGACCCCGCGACAATCAGAAAAACTGTTTTTT. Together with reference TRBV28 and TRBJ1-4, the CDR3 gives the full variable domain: DVKVTQSSRYLVKRTGEKVFLECVQDMDHENMFWYRQDPGLGLRLIYFSYDVKMKEKGDIPEGYSVSREKKERFSLILESASTNQTSMYLCASRTPRQSEKLFFGSGTQLSVL.

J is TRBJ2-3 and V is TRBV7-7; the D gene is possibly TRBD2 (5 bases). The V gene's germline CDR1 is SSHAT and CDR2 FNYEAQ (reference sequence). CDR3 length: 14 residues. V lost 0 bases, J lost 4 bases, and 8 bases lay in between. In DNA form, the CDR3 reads TGTGCCAGCAGCTTAGCCGGGAAGTCAGATACGCAGTATTTT. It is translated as CASSLAGKSDTQYF.

This CDR3 is CASSHPLRAGVGYEQYF. The CDR3 DNA reads as TGCGCCAGCAGCCACCCCTTGAGGGCAGGAGTAGGGTACGAGCAGTACTTC. V usage is TRBV4-1 and J usage is TRBJ2-7, with a weak D call TRBD2 (5 bases). The ends were cut back, 3 bases at V and 4 bases at J, with 22 bases in the middle. The length of the CDR3 is 17 residues. Germline V gene sequence: CDR1 MGHRA, CDR2 YSYEKL.

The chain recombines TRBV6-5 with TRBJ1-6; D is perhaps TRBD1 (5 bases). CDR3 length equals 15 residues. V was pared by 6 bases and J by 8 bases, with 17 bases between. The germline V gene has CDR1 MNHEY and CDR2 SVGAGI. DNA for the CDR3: TGTGCCAGCAGCCGCGGGGGTGGAGTCGATTCACCCCTCCACTTT. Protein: CASSRGGGVDSPLHF.

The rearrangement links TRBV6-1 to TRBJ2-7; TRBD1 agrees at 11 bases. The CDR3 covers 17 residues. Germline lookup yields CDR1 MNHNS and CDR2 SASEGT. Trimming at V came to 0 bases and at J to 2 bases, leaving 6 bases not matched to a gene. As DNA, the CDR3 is TGTGCCAGCAGTGAAGCGATGGGGGACAGGGGGACCTACGAGCAGTACTTC. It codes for CASSEAMGDRGTYEQYF.

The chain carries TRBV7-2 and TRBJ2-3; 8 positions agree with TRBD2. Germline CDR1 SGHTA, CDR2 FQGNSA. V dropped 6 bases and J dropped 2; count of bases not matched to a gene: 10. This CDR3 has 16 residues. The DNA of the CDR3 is TGTGCCAGCAGTGGGTTAGGGCGGGGGGCCACAGATACGCAGTATTTT. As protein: CASSGLGRGATDTQYF. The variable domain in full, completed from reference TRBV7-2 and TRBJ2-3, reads GAGVSQSPSNKVTEKGKDVELRCDPISGHTALYWYRQSLGQGLEFLIYFQGNSAPDKSGLPSDRFSAERTGGSVSTLTIQRTQQEDSAVYLCASSGLGRGATDTQYFGPGTRLTVL.

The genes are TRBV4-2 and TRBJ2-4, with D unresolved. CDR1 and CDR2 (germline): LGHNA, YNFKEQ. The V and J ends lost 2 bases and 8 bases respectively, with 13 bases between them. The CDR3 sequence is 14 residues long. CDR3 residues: CASSQPPRSDIQYF. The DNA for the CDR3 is TGTGCCAGCAGCCAACCACCCCGTTCGGACATTCAGTACTTC.

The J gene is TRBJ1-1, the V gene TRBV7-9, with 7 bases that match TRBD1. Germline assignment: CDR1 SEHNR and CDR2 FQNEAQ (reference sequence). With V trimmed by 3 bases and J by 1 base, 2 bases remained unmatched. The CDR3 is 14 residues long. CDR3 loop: CASSLGQPNTEAFF. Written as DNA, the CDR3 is TGTGCCAGCAGCTTGGGACAGCCGAACACTGAAGCTTTCTTT.

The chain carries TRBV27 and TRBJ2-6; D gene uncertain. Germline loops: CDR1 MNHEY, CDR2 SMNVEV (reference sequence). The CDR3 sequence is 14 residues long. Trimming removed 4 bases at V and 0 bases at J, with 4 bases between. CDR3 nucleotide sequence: TGTGCCAGCAGTTCGAGCTCTGGGGCCAACGTCCTGACTTTC. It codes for CASSSSSGANVLTF.

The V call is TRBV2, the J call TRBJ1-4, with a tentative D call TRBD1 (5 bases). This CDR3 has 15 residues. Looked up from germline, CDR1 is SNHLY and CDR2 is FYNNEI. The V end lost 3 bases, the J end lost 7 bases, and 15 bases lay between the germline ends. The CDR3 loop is CASSDGATVAEKLFF. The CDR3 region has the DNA TGTGCCAGCAGTGATGGGGCCACCGTGGCTGAAAAACTGTTTTTT.